This TCR beta chain comes out of a study of blood T cell repertoires in COVID-19. Background on the study: Samples representing acute and convalescent COVID-19 were sourced from the United States, Italy and Spain. T cells, B-cell-depleted T cells, or PBMCs supplied cDNA or gDNA.

Original processing notes: The authors estimated nucleated cell counts from reference gene primer amplification. Measured with immunoSEQ multiplex PCR; TCRdb has only the in-frame clones, and not every one. That table furnishes V, J and clone size, whereas the DNA furnished D and trimming. The data contain some 180,000 clones, 80% to 90% of them singletons. During active infection, Seattle patients enrolled and were then monitored through disease. The clonotype was recovered from a woman in her thirties or forties with COVID-19, enrolled during active disease. Source material: peripheral blood.

As DNA, the CDR3 is TGCAGCGTTCTAGCGGGAGTCGATGAGCAGTTCTTC. Protein product: CSVLAGVDEQFF. The chain links TRBV29-1 to TRBJ2-1; 10 nucleotides align to TRBD2. V shed 5 bases and J 8 bases; nucleotides not matched to a gene: 3. The CDR3 contains 12 residues. Germline V gene lookup returns CDR1 SQVTM and CDR2 ANQGSEA.